A single sample is the source of the 23 T cell receptor beta chains below, sequenced in a study of T-cell reconstitution after alpha-beta-depleted transplantation in children (dated by TCRdb to about 2016). Per the publication, the treatment or condition label means: allogeneic hematopoietic cell transplantation with graft depleted of TCRalphabeta T cells and CD19 B cells. The library was produced with PCR. Data came from an Illumina HiSeq 2500. Molecular barcoding was employed in the preparation of TCR libraries, with unique molecular identifiers being used to normalize TCRbeta repertoire quantification. In-frame beta chains were kept once TCRdb had trimmed the public reads at Q25 with fastp and called clones with MiXCR. Each CDR3 protein appears once, grouped with its most common genes and DNA. Recorded for this sample are around 190,000 distinct CDR3 sequences; approximately 6.9% of them occurred a single time. The ten largest clones represent 5.5% to 6.5% of the sample.

The source was PBMCs, collected before TCRalphabeta/CD19-depleted stem cell transplant. These receptors came from a boy under 10 years old with acute lymphoblastic leukemia, due to receive a stem cell transplant.

This clonotype was counted many times. This sequence joins TRBV20-1 and TRBJ2-3; no reliable D call. The CDR3 has 13 residues. V lost 4 bases and J lost 0, with 8 bases in between. The germline V gene has CDR1 DFQATT and CDR2 SNEGSKA (reference sequence). The DNA for the CDR3 is TGCAGTGCTATTCCAAAAAGCACAGATACGCAGTATTTT. It specifies CSAIPKSTDTQYF.

This clonotype was counted many times. The chain combines TRBV7-2 with TRBJ2-5; 15 positions match TRBD2. The CDR3 has 17 residues. Per the germline V gene, CDR1 is SGHTA and CDR2 is FQGNSA. The V gene end was trimmed by 5 bases and the J gene end by 5 bases; junction bases not matched to a gene: 9. CDR3 in amino acids: CASSRGTSGGNRETQYF. CDR3 DNA: TGTGCCAGCAGCAGAGGGACTAGCGGGGGGAACAGGGAGACCCAGTACTTC.

This clonotype was picked up a small number of times. The chain employs TRBV4-2 and TRBJ2-1; 7 nucleotides line up with TRBD2. V gave up 2 bases and J gave up 6 bases; unmatched junction bases: 7. CDR3 length equals 15 residues. Germline CDR1 and CDR2: LGHNA and YNFKEQ. CDR3 sequence (DNA): TGTGCCAGCAGCCAACGCCGTGGCGGGAGCAATGAGCAGTTCTTC. It translates to CASSQRRGGSNEQFF.

This rearrangement joins TRBV15 to TRBJ2-7, with 7 bases lining up with TRBD2. J lost 3 bases, V lost 1 base, and 9 bases had no gene match. The germline CDR1 and CDR2 sequences are LNHNV and YYDKDF (reference sequence). This CDR3 contains 16 residues. The CDR3 nucleotides read TGTGCCACCAGCAGAGTAGTGGGGAGGGGTTTCTACGAGCAGTACTTC. Translated: CATSRVVGRGFYEQYF.

This clonotype showed up many times. The chain has TRBV12-5 and TRBJ2-1; unclear D gene. The CDR3 has 13 amino acids. V lost 2 bases, J lost 6 bases, and 8 bases lay in between. Looked up from germline, CDR1 is LGHNT and CDR2 is FRNRAP. The CDR3 DNA sequence: TGTGCTAGTGGTTTGCCGGGTGGCAATGAGCAGTTCTTC. Protein product: CASGLPGGNEQFF.

This clonotype was picked up many times. This chain joins TRBV2 and TRBJ2-7, with TRBD1 identical over 8 bases. CDR1 SNHLY and CDR2 FYNNEI come from the germline V gene. The CDR3 is 15 residues long. The V segment lost 2 bases and the J segment 2 bases; nucleotides outside the gene matches: 5. DNA of the CDR3: TGTGCCAGCAGTGAACGAACAGGGGGAACCTACGAGCAGTACTTC. Translating it yields CASSERTGGTYEQYF.

This clonotype was picked up a small number of times. The V call is TRBV21-1, the J call TRBJ2-2; TRBD2 is the table's D call and was not checked against the DNA. TRBV21-1 has pseudogene status. CDR3 length: 14 amino acids. The DNA of the CDR3 is TGTGCCAGCTTTAGGCTAGCGGGTACCGGGGAGCTGTTTTTT. Its protein is CASFRLAGTGELFF.

This chain links TRBV20-1 with TRBJ2-7; tentative D call: TRBD2 (6 bases). This CDR3 spans 15 amino acids. The ends were cut back, 0 bases at V and 2 bases at J, with 14 bases in the middle. CDR1 DFQATT and CDR2 SNEGSKA come from the germline V gene (reference sequence). The CDR3 loop reads CSARDAGGIPYEQYF. Written as DNA, the CDR3 is TGCAGTGCTAGAGACGCTGGGGGGATTCCCTACGAGCAGTACTTC.

This clonotype was detected many times. The gene calls are TRBV6-5 and TRBJ1-1; TRBD1 might be the D (5 bases). Germline V gene lookup returns CDR1 MNHEY and CDR2 SVGAGI. V was clipped by 2 bases and J by 6 bases, with 10 bases between them. This CDR3 spans 13 amino acids. The CDR3 is CASSYGGRSEAFF. The CDR3 DNA reads TGTGCCAGCAGTTACGGGGGACGGTCTGAAGCTTTCTTT.

J is TRBJ2-3 and V is TRBV7-9, with TRBD1 matching over 9 bases. This CDR3 contains 17 residues. The V and J ends lost 5 bases and 6 bases, in that order; junction bases with no gene match: 15. The germline gives CDR1 SEHNR, CDR2 FQNEAQ (reference sequence). This CDR3 reads CASSPITPRDRADTQYF. The CDR3 DNA reads TGTGCCAGCAGCCCAATTACGCCCCGGGACAGGGCGGATACGCAGTATTTT.

The chain combines TRBV4-2 with TRBJ1-1; D not certain. V lost 0 bases and J lost 8, with 13 bases in between. Germline V lookup: CDR1 LGHNA, CDR2 YNFKEQ. The CDR3 extends over 14 amino acids. This CDR3 reads CASSQDLRSLEAFF. CDR3 sequence (DNA): TGTGCCAGCAGCCAAGATCTGAGGAGTCTCGAAGCTTTCTTT.

This clonotype has ten or more counts. The rearrangement uses TRBV20-1 and TRBJ2-5; the match to TRBD2 covers 12 bases. CDR1 and CDR2 (germline): DFQATT, SNEGSKA (reference sequence). Trimming cost V 8 bases and J 4 bases; bases outside gene matches: 8. The CDR3 is 14 residues long. The CDR3 nucleotides are TGCAGTACAAGACTAGCGGGGGTGTTAGAGACCCAGTACTTC. As protein: CSTRLAGVLETQYF.

The table lists this clonotype with many counts. The rearrangement uses TRBV28 and TRBJ1-5, with TRBD1 matching 9 bases. V trimming: 3 bases; J trimming: 6 bases; junction bases outside the gene matches: 6. Germline V gene sequence: CDR1 MDHEN, CDR2 SYDVKM. This CDR3 comprises 15 residues. CDR3 in amino acids: CASSFWTGEGQPQHF. As DNA, the CDR3 is TGTGCCAGCAGTTTTTGGACAGGGGAGGGTCAGCCCCAGCATTTT. Full variable domain (missing parts from reference TRBV28 and TRBJ1-5): DVKVTQSSRYLVKRTGEKVFLECVQDMDHENMFWYRQDPGLGLRLIYFSYDVKMKEKGDIPEGYSVSREKKERFSLILESASTNQTSMYLCASSFWTGEGQPQHFGDGTRLSIL.

Of note for this clonotype: A much larger clone differs by one base, so this may be a read error. Given the absence of the conserved phenylalanine or tryptophan at the CDR3 end, a read error is likely. This chain connects TRBV5-1 to TRBJ2-5; TRBD1 matches at 11 bases. From germline, CDR1 is SGHRS and CDR2 YFSETQ. The CDR3 covers 15 residues. V shed 4 bases and J 5 bases; nucleotides not matched to a gene: 7. DNA for the CDR3: TGCGCCAGCAGCGGCGGGACAGGGGGAGAGGAGACCCAGTACTAC. Amino acids: CASSGGTGGEETQYY.

This clonotype was seen repeatedly, ten times or more. The rearrangement uses TRBV11-1 and TRBJ2-1; tentative D call: TRBD1 (6 bases). The germline gives CDR1 SGHAT, CDR2 FQDESV (reference sequence). CDR3 length: 16 amino acids. V was shortened by 6 bases and J by 0 bases, with 15 bases between the two germline ends. The DNA of the CDR3 is TGTGCCAGCAGGGGGGCGGGTAAGAGCTCCTACAATGAGCAGTTCTTC. This codes for CASRGAGKSSYNEQFF.

This clonotype appeared many times. J is TRBJ2-2 and V is TRBV24-1, with D possibly TRBD1 on 6 matching bases. This CDR3 is 12 amino acids long. Between the trimmed V and J ends, which lost 12 bases and 4 bases, there was a span of 11 bases. The germline V gene encodes CDR1 KGHDR and CDR2 SFDVKD. This chain's CDR3 is CAAQGSTGELFF. CDR3 coding DNA: TGTGCCGCCCAGGGGTCCACCGGGGAGCTGTTTTTT.

This clonotype was found many times. The chain joins TRBV7-9 to TRBJ2-7, with 14 bases lining up with TRBD2. The V and J ends lost 8 bases and 3 bases, in that order; junction bases with no gene match: 6. Germline V gene lookup returns CDR1 SEHNR and CDR2 FQNEAQ (reference sequence). There are 15 residues in the CDR3. CDR3 nucleotide sequence: TGTGCCAGCGGGGGGACTAGCGGGAGTTACTACGAGCAGTACTTC. As protein: CASGGTSGSYYEQYF.

This clonotype was recorded a few times. V and J are TRBV12-3 or TRBV12-4 and TRBJ2-3, with D perhaps matching TRBD1 (5 bases). The CDR3 is 14 amino acids. The ends were cut back, 5 bases at V and 5 bases at J, with 14 bases in the middle. Written as DNA, the CDR3 is TGTGCCAGCAGTACTCAGACAGCCCAAGATACGCAGTATTTT. It translates to CASSTQTAQDTQYF.

There are many counts of this clonotype. The rearrangement uses TRBV10-3 and TRBJ2-7, with TRBD2 matching 7 bases. V trimming: 0 bases; J trimming: 5 bases; junction bases outside the gene matches: 13. The CDR3 length is 17 residues. CDR1 and CDR2 (germline): ENHRY, SYGVKD. For the CDR3, the DNA is TGTGCCATCAGTGAGTCTGGGGAGGGATCGACCCGGGACGAGCAGTACTTC. Residues: CAISESGEGSTRDEQYF.

The table lists this clonotype with many counts. The gene calls are TRBV3-1 and TRBJ2-1; 7 bases map to TRBD2. The germline CDR1 and CDR2 sequences are LGHDT and YNNKEL (reference sequence). The V and J ends lost 0 bases and 4 bases, in that order; junction bases with no gene match: 6. CDR3 length: 16 amino acids. The CDR3 DNA reads TGTGCCAGCAGCCAAGAAGGGCTAGCGGCTTACAATGAGCAGTTCTTC. Translated: CASSQEGLAAYNEQFF.

This clonotype has only a few counts. V and J are TRBV5-5 and TRBJ2-7, with TRBD1 matching 8 bases. The CDR3 length is 13 residues. Per germline, CDR1 SGHKS and CDR2 YYEKEE (reference sequence). Trimming cost V 5 bases and J 3 bases; bases outside gene matches: 4. The CDR3 sequence is CASRSGTGYEQYF. CDR3 sequence (DNA): TGTGCCAGCAGAAGTGGGACAGGCTACGAGCAGTACTTC. The variable domain in full, with the rest retrieved from reference TRBV5-5 and TRBJ2-7, is DAGVTQSPTHLIKTRGQQVTLRCSPISGHKSVSWYQQVLGQGPQFIFQYYEKEERGRGNFPDRFSARQFPNYSSELNVNALLLGDSALYLCASRSGTGYEQYFGPGTRLTVT.

This clonotype was seen ten or more times. This sequence joins TRBV5-6 and TRBJ2-1; perhaps TRBD2 as D (5 bases). CDR3 length equals 12 residues. V lost 3 bases and J 7 bases, leaving 8 bases between the germline ends. Germline CDR1 reads SGHDT; CDR2 reads YYEEEE. CDR3 amino acids: CASSSEDNEQFF. CDR3 DNA sequence: TGTGCCAGCAGCTCGGAGGATAATGAGCAGTTCTTC.

This clonotype came up many times. The chain couples TRBV5-1 to TRBJ1-6; no firm D call. The CDR3 totals 14 residues. Trimming took 1 base from V and 6 from J, leaving 8 bases between them. Germline values: CDR1 SGHRS, CDR2 YFSETQ. The CDR3 sequence: CASSLSDPNSPLHF. CDR3 in DNA: TGCGCCAGCAGCTTGTCTGACCCTAATTCACCCCTCCACTTT.